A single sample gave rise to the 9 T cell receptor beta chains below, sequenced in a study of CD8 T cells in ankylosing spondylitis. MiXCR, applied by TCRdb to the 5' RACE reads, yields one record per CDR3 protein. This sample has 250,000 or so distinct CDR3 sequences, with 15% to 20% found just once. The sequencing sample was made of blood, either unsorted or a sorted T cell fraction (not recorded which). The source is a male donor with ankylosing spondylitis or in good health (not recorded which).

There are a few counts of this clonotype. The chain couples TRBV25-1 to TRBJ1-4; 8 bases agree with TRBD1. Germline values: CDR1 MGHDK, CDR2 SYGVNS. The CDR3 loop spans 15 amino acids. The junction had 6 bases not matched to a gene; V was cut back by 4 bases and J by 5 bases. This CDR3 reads CASSAGQGLNEKLFF. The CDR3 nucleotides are TGTGCCAGCAGTGCCGGACAGGGCTTAAATGAAAAACTGTTTTTT.

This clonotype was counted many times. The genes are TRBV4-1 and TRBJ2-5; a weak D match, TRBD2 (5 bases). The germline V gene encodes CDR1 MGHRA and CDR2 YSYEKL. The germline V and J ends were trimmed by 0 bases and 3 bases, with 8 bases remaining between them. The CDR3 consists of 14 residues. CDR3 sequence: CASSQDPEEETQYF. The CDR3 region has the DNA TGCGCCAGCAGCCAAGATCCGGAGGAAGAGACCCAGTACTTC.

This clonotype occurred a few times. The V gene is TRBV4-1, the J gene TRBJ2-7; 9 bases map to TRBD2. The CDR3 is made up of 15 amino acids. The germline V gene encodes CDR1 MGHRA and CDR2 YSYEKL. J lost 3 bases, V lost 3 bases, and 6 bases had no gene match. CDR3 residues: CASSQDLAGYYEQYF. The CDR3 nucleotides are TGCGCCAGCAGCCAGGATCTAGCGGGATACTACGAGCAGTACTTC.

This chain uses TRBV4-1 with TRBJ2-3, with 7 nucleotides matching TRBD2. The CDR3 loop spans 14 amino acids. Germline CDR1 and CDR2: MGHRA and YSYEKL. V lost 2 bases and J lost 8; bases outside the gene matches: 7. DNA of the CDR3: TGCGCCAGCAGCCAATGGGAGGGGCCGGTTACGCAGTATTTT. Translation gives CASSQWEGPVTQYF.

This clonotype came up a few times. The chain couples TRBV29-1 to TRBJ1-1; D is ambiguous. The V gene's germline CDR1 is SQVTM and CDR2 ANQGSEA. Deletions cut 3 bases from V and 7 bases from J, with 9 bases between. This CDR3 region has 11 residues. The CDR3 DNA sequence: TGCAGCGTTGACAGCCTTATTGAAGCTTTCTTT. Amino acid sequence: CSVDSLIEAFF. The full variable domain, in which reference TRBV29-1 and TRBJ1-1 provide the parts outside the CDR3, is SAVISQKPSRDICQRGTSLTIQCQVDSQVTMMFWYRQQPGQSLTLIATANQGSEATYESGFVIDKFPISRPNLTFSTLTVSNMSPEDSSIYLCSVDSLIEAFFGQGTRLTVV.

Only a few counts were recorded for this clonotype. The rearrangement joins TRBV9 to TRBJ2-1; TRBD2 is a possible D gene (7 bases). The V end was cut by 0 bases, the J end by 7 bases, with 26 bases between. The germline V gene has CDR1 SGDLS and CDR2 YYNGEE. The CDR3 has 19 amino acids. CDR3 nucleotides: TGTGCCAGCAGCGTAGAACAGGGAGGTCAAGGGGGAGGGGGGAATGAGCAGTTCTTC. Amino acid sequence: CASSVEQGGQGGGGNEQFF. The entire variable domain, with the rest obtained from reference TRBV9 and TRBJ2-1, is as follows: DSGVTQTPKHLITATGQRVTLRCSPRSGDLSVYWYQQSLDQGLQFLIQYYNGEERAKGNILERFSAQQFPDLHSELNLSSLELGDSALYFCASSVEQGGQGGGGNEQFFGPGTRLTVL.

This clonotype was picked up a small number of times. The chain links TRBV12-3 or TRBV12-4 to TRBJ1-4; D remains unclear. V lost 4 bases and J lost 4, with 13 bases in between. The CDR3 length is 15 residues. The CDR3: CASSSVDPLNEKLFF. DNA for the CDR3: TGTGCCAGCAGTTCCGTCGACCCTCTTAATGAAAAACTGTTTTTT.

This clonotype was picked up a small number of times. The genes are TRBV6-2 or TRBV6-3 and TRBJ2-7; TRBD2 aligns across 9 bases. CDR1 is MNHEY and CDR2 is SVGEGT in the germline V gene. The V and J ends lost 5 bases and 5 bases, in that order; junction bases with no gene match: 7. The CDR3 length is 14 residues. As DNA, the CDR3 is TGTGCCAGCAGTGTTAGCGGGAGCCACGACGAGCAGTACTTC. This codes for CASSVSGSHDEQYF.

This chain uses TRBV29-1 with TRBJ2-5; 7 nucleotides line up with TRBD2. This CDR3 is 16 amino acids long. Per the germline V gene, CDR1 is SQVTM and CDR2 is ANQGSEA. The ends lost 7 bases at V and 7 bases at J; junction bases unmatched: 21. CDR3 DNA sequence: TGCAGCGGGAGTGTGGCGGGAGAGGACCTTTATGGGACCCAGTACTTC. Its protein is CSGSVAGEDLYGTQYF.